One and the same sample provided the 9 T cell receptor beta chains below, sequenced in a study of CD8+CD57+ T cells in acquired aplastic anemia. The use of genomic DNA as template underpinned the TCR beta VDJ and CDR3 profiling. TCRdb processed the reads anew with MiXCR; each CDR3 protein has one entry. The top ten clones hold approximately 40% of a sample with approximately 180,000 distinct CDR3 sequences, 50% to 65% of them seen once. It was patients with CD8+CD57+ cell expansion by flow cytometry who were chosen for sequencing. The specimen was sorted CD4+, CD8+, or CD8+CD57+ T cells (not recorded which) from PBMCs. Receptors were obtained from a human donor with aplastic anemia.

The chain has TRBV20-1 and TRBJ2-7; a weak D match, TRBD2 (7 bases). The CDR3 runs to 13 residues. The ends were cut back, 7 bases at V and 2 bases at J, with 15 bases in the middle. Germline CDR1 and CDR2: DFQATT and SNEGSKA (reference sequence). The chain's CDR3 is CSVIQGGTYEQYF. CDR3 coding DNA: TGCAGTGTCATACAGGGAGGGACCTACGAGCAGTACTTC.

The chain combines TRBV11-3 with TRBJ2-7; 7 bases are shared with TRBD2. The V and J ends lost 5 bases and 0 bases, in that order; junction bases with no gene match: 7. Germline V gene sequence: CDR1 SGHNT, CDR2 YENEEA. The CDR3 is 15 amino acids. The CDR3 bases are TGTGCCAGCAGCCCCATCGGCGGGAGCTCCTACGAGCAGTACTTC. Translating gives CASSPIGGSSYEQYF.

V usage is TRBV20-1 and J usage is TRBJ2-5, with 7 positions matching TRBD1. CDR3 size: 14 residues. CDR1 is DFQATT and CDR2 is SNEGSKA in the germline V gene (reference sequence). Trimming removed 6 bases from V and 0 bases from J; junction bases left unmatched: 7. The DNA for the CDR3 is TGCAGTGCACTTCGACAGGGACACCAAGAGACCCAGTACTTC. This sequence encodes CSALRQGHQETQYF.

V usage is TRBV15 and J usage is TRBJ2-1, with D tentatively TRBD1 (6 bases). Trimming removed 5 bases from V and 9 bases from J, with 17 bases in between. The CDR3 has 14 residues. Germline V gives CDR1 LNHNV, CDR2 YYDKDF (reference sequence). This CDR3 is CATSHVVGAVEQFF. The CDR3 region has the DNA TGTGCCACCAGCCACGTAGTGGGGGCGGTTGAGCAGTTCTTC.

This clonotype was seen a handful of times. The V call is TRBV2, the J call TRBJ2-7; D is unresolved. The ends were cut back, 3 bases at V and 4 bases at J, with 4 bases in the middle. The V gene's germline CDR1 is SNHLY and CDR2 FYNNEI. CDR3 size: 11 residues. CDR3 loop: CASSDRYEQYF. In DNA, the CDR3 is TGTGCCAGCAGTGATCGATACGAGCAGTACTTC.

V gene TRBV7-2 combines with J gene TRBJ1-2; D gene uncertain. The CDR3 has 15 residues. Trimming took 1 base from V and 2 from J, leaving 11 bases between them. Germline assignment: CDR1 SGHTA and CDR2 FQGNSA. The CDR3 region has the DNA TGTGCCAGCAGCTTAGGCCCGACTTCGAACTATGGCTACACCTTC. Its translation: CASSLGPTSNYGYTF.

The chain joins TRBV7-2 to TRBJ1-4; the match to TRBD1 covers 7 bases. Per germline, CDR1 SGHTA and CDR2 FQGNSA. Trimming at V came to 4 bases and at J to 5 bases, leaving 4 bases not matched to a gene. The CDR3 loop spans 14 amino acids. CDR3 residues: CASSSRGPNEKLFF. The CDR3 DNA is TGTGCCAGCAGCTCGAGGGGGCCGAATGAAAAACTGTTTTTT.

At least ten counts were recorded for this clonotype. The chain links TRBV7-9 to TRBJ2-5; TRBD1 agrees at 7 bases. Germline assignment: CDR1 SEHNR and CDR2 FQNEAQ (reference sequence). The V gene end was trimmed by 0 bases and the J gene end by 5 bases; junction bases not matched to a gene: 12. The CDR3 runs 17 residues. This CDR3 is CASSLAGRGRMEETQYF. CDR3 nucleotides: TGTGCCAGCAGCTTAGCGGGAAGGGGGCGCATGGAGGAGACCCAGTACTTC.

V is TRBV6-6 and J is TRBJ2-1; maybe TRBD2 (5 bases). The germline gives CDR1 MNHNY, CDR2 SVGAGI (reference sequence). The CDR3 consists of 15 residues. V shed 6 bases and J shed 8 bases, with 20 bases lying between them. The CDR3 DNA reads TGTGCCAGCAGCCCACTAGTAACTATTTCCGATGAGCAGTTCTTC. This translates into CASSPLVTISDEQFF.